These T cell receptor beta chains were read from a single sample in a study of blood T cells in healthy people across ages. TCRdb reanalysed the 5' RACE reads using MiXCR and keeps one entry per CDR3 protein. The sample holds more than 1.4 million distinct CDR3 sequences, 40% to 50% seen once. Specimen: blood. The receptors were sampled from a young woman in good health. Each CDR3 is given with its conserved first and last residue. The D gene is left open where the match is weak. A clone size is listed for some rows: how often the clone was seen (once, few, many), or a class if it is expanded.

few | 15 | TRBD2 | TRBJ2-1 | TRBV6-5 | TGTGCCAGCGTATTACTAGCGGTAAACTACAATGAGCAGTTCTTC | CASVLLAVNYNEQFF
- | 16 | TRBD2 | TRBJ2-1 | TRBV5-1 | TGCGCCAGCAGCTTGGCCGGGACTAGGGCCAGCAATGAGCAGTTCTTC | CASSLAGTRASNEQFF
few | 15 | TRBD2 | TRBJ2-5 | TRBV11-2 | TGTGCCAGCACTAGACTAGCGGGAGGGGGAGAGACCCAGTACTTC | CASTRLAGGGETQYF
few | 14 | TRBD2 | TRBJ2-7 | TRBV27 | TGTGCCAGCAGTTTGACTAGCAAAGGCTACGAGCAGTACTTC | CASSLTSKGYEQYF
- | 15 | TRBD1 | TRBJ2-5 | TRBV7-6 | TGTGCCAGCAGCGAGGGACAGGGAAAGCCAGAGACCCAGTACTTC | CASSEGQGKPETQYF
- | 15 | - | TRBJ1-6 | TRBV2 | TGTGCCAGCAGTGAGGGTCCATTTGATAATTCACCCCTCCACTTT | CASSEGPFDNSPLHF
- | 14 | - | TRBJ2-1 | TRBV29-1 | TGCAGCGTTGCCATCATAAACCATGGGAATGAGCAGTTCTTC | CSVAIINHGNEQFF
- | 14 | TRBD1 | TRBJ1-2 | TRBV6-2/TRBV6-3 | TGTGCCAGCAGCCCCCGACAGGGGGAGTATGGTTACACCTTC | CASSPRQGEYGYTF
few | 13 | TRBD1 | TRBJ1-2 | TRBV20-1 | TGCAGTGCTCCTCGACAGGGGTTCTATGGCTACACCTTC | CSAPRQGFYGYTF
- | 13 | TRBD2 | TRBJ2-5 | TRBV10-3 | TGTGCCGCCCAAGCGGGAGGGGGAGAGACCCAGTACTTC | CAAQAGGGETQYF
once | 13 | - | TRBJ2-1 | TRBV27 | TGTGCCAGCAGTGCCAGGGAAGGGGGTGAGCAGTTCTTC | CASSAREGGEQFF
- | 13 | TRBD2 | TRBJ2-3 | TRBV7-8 | TGTGCCGTGAGCGGGGCCCTCACAGATACGCGGTATTTT | CAVSGALTDTRYF
- | 12 | - | TRBJ2-3 | TRBV6-6 | TGTGCCAGCAGGTCCGGCGGAGGTACGCAGTATTTT | CASRSGGGTQYF
- | 11 | - | TRBJ2-5 | TRBV29-1 | TGCAGCGGTGGGGAAGAGGAGACCCAGTACTTC | CSGGEEETQYF
- | 12 | - | TRBJ2-3 | TRBV20-1 | TGCAGTGCTAGACTTCCAGAATCTACGCAGTATTTT | CSARLPESTQYF
few | 14 | TRBD2 | TRBJ2-7 | TRBV29-1 | TGCAGCGCCGAGACCACTAGCGGTACCTACGAGCAGTACTTC | CSAETTSGTYEQYF
- | 13 | - | TRBJ1-4 | TRBV2 | TGTGCCAAGGCAAGATCAACTAATGAAAAACTGTTTTTT | CAKARSTNEKLFF
- | 15 | TRBD1 | TRBJ2-1 | TRBV12-3/TRBV12-4 | TGTGCCAGCAGTCCACAGGGGGCGCTGAACAATGAGCAGTTCTTC | CASSPQGALNNEQFF
once | 12 | - | TRBJ1-4 | TRBV30 | TGTGCCTGGAAGGGCCGGAGGGAAAAACTGTTTTTT | CAWKGRREKLFF
few | 13 | - | TRBJ1-2 | TRBV2 | TGTGCCAGCAGTGCACAGGGCATTGAGGGCTACACCTTC | CASSAQGIEGYTF
- | 14 | - | TRBJ1-2 | TRBV20-1 | TGCAGCTCACAGCGGGGGAGGTGGGACTATCGCTACACCTTC | CSSQRGRWDYRYTF
many | 20 | TRBD1 | TRBJ2-7 | TRBV9 | TGTGCCAGCAGCTCTAGACCGGGACAGGGGGCCAAATTCAGCTCCTACGAGCAGTACTTC | CASSSRPGQGAKFSSYEQYF
- | 15 | - | TRBJ2-7 | TRBV3-1 | TGTGCCAGCAGCCACCAATCGCAGGGCCCCTACGAGCAGTACTTC | CASSHQSQGPYEQYF
- | 15 | - | TRBJ2-1 | TRBV20-1 | TGCAGTGCCACCCCCGGGACGAGCAGGTACAATGAGCAGTTCTTC | CSATPGTSRYNEQFF
few | 12 | TRBD2 | TRBJ2-1 | TRBV20-1 | TGCAGTCAAGAAAAAGGCGGGAGAGGGCAGTTCTTC | CSQEKGGRGQFF
- | 14 | - | TRBJ2-7 | TRBV27 | TGTGCCAGCAGTTTAGGTCCAGGGCAGAACGAGCAGTACTTC | CASSLGPGQNEQYF
few | 16 | TRBD2 | TRBJ2-3 | TRBV6-2/TRBV6-3 | TGTGCCAGCAGTTACCGGACTAGCGGAGATCCAGATACGCAGTATTTT | CASSYRTSGDPDTQYF
- | 15 | TRBD1 | TRBJ2-7 | TRBV4-1 | TGCGCCAGCAGCCAAGGGAGTCAGGGGGCCTACGAGCAGTACTTC | CASSQGSQGAYEQYF
- | 14 | TRBD1 | TRBJ1-5 | TRBV24-1 | TGTGCCACCAGCGATACAGGGGCAAATCAGCCCCAGCATTTT | CATSDTGANQPQHF
many | 15 | TRBD2 | TRBJ2-4 | TRBV2 | TGTGCCAGCAGTGAGAGCGGGAGGTCCAAAAACATTCAGTACTTC | CASSESGRSKNIQYF
- | 17 | - | TRBJ2-3 | TRBV6-2/TRBV6-3 | TGTGCCAGCAGTGACTTTGGCTGGTGGACTAGCACAGATACGCAGTATTTT | CASSDFGWWTSTDTQYF
- | 15 | - | TRBJ2-3 | TRBV12-3/TRBV12-4 | TGTGCCAGCACCCTAGGGGGGGATAGCACAGATACGCAGTATTTT | CASTLGGDSTDTQYF
- | 14 | - | TRBJ2-2 | TRBV6-4 | TGTGCCACCTCCATTGAGGGGATCACCGGGGAGCTGTTTTTT | CATSIEGITGELFF
- | 15 | TRBD1 | TRBJ2-5 | TRBV12-5 | TGTGCTAGTGGTTTAGGGACAGGGGGCTTGGGGACCCAGTACTTC | CASGLGTGGLGTQYF
- | 15 | - | TRBJ2-3 | TRBV12-3/TRBV12-4 | TGTGCCAGCAGTTTTGGAACAGTGAGAGCAGATGTGGAATATTTT | CASSFGTVRADVEYF
- | 15 | - | TRBJ2-4 | TRBV7-2 | TGTGCCAGCAGCTCCGGGGGTAGCGGAAGCTACGGGCAGTACTTC | CASSSGGSGSYGQYF
- | 12 | - | TRBJ2-2 | TRBV27 | TGTGCCAGCAGTGGGACCACCGGGGAGCTGTTTTTT | CASSGTTGELFF
- | 15 | - | TRBJ2-5 | TRBV5-4 | TGTGCCAGCAGCACCCCCGTATTGGGTCAAGAGACCCAGTACTTC | CASSTPVLGQETQYF
- | 15 | - | TRBJ2-7 | TRBV4-1 | TGCGCCAGCAGCCAGATACGAGCGTTCACCTACGAGCAGTACTTC | CASSQIRAFTYEQYF
once | 14 | TRBD2 | TRBJ2-3 | TRBV5-1 | TGCGTCAGCAGCCTGGGACTAGCGAGCGATACGCAGTATTTT | CVSSLGLASDTQYF
- | 15 | - | TRBJ2-6 | TRBV28 | TGTGCCAGCAGTTCTCAGTTCTCTGGGGCCAACGTCCTGACTTTC | CASSSQFSGANVLTF
- | 15 | - | TRBJ2-3 | TRBV21-1 | TGTGCCAGCAGCAATACCGCAGAACATACAGATACGCAGTATTTT | CASSNTAEHTDTQYF
few | 16 | TRBD2 | TRBJ2-3 | TRBV2 | TGTGCCAGTTATCGGGGACTAGCGACTAGCACAGATACGCAGTATTTT | CASYRGLATSTDTQYF
few | 15 | TRBD1 | TRBJ2-1 | TRBV20-1 | TGCAGTGCTGGGGGGCTGGAGACAGGGGTCAATGAGCAGTTCTTC | CSAGGLETGVNEQFF
- | 12 | - | TRBJ2-3 | TRBV25-1 | TGTGCCAGTCCCGGAGACTCAGATACGCAGTATTTT | CASPGDSDTQYF